This TCR beta chain is from a study of blood T cell repertoires in COVID-19. Study details: Acute and convalescent COVID-19 specimens originated in the United States, Italy and Spain.

Trimming removed 4 bases from V and 4 bases from J; junction bases left unmatched: 9. The CDR3 is 15 residues long. The V gene's germline CDR1 is SGHNT and CDR2 YYREEE (reference sequence). In the study's own analysis: Reference gene primer amplification in the assay estimated nucleated cell counts. TCRdb's table, derived via immunoSEQ multiplex PCR, lists solely in-frame clones and lacks some. V and J calls and clone size follow that table, whereas D and trimming were derived from the DNA. This table has under 250,000 clones, roughly 84% appearing once. The sequence derives from a man in his fifties with COVID-19, enrolled during active disease. The sample consisted of peripheral blood. The V gene is TRBV5-4, the J gene TRBJ1-1; 8 bases map to TRBD1. The CDR3 nucleotides are TGTGCCAGCAGCACCTGGACAGGGCTGGGCACTGAAGCTTTCTTT. It encodes CASSTWTGLGTEAFF.